The 17 T cell receptor beta chains presented below share a single source sample, sequenced in a study of response to subunit inactivated influenza vaccine. Using its own MiXCR run on the RT-PCR reads, TCRdb lists one record per CDR3 protein. The repertoire holds about 160,000 distinct CDR3 sequences, with approximately 11% as singletons. The sample here was CD8+ T cells sorted from PBMCs, taken approximately 25 months after vaccination. Source of these receptors: a man between 50 and 69 years old who received an inactivated influenza vaccine.

Regarding this clonotype: One end of the junction is discordant with germline, which a read error may explain. CDR3 DNA: TGTGCCAGCAGCCAAACGCTGACAGAAGACCGATTTCCCCTCTTC. Translated, it gives CASSQTLTEDRFPLF. The chain is built from TRBV7-9 and TRBJ1-2, with D maybe TRBD1 (5 bases). Per the germline V gene, CDR1 is SEHNR and CDR2 is FQNEAQ (reference sequence). This CDR3 comprises 15 residues.

The rearrangement uses TRBV20-1 and TRBJ2-2, with 10 bases identical to TRBD2. The CDR3 extends over 16 amino acids. V trimming: 4 bases; J trimming: 2 bases; junction bases outside the gene matches: 7. Germline CDR1 DFQATT, CDR2 SNEGSKA (reference sequence). Written as DNA, the CDR3 is TGCAGTGCTACTAGCGGGGGCCCCTCCAACACCGGGGAGCTGTTTTTT. Protein: CSATSGGPSNTGELFF.

This clonotype appeared many times. The V gene is TRBV12-3 or TRBV12-4, the J gene TRBJ2-2; a possible D gene is TRBD2 (5 bases). Trimming removed 3 bases from V and 6 bases from J, with 11 bases in between. There are 14 residues in the CDR3. The CDR3 protein is CASSFSTGAGELFF. DNA of the CDR3: TGTGCCAGCAGTTTTTCAACCGGGGCCGGGGAGCTGTTTTTT.

This rearrangement joins TRBV28 to TRBJ1-1; no clear D. This CDR3 has 15 residues. The ends were cut back, 2 bases at V and 1 base at J, with 11 bases in the middle. The germline CDR1 and CDR2 sequences are MDHEN and SYDVKM. CDR3 residues: CASSLPLNGNTEAFF. The CDR3 bases are TGTGCCAGCAGTTTACCCCTAAACGGGAACACTGAAGCTTTCTTT.

This clonotype was picked up a small number of times. The rearrangement uses TRBV7-2 and TRBJ1-1, with D unresolved. The CDR3 extends over 12 amino acids. V dropped 3 bases and J dropped 9 bases, with 11 bases sitting between them. The germline V gene has CDR1 SGHTA and CDR2 FQGNSA. CDR3 sequence: CASSFMGSQAFF. CDR3 DNA sequence: TGTGCCAGCAGCTTCATGGGCAGTCAAGCTTTCTTT.

The chain couples TRBV4-1 to TRBJ2-3; 7 nucleotides line up with TRBD2. Looked up from germline, CDR1 is MGHRA and CDR2 is YSYEKL. V lost 4 bases to trimming and J lost 5 bases; unmatched junction nucleotides: 6. The CDR3 extends over 14 amino acids. The CDR3 coding sequence is TGCGCCAGCAGCCCTGGGCTAGCGGTAGATACGCAGTATTTT. Translation gives CASSPGLAVDTQYF.

This chain joins TRBV6-5 and TRBJ2-5; 10 bases are shared with TRBD2. Trimming at V came to 0 bases and at J to 1 base, leaving 2 bases not matched to a gene. CDR3 length: 16 amino acids. Germline-derived CDR1 and CDR2 are MNHEY and SVGAGI. DNA of the CDR3: TGTGCCAGCAGTTACTCACAGCGGGGGGGCCAAGAGACCCAGTACTTC. This translates into CASSYSQRGGQETQYF.

This clonotype was counted only a few times. This chain connects TRBV27 to TRBJ2-1, with a possible D match to TRBD2 (6 bases). The length of the CDR3 is 14 residues. Germline lookup yields CDR1 MNHEY and CDR2 SMNVEV (reference sequence). V lost 2 bases and J lost 5, with 10 bases in between. This CDR3 reads CASSLEGGNNEQFF. The CDR3 nucleotides are TGTGCCAGCAGTTTAGAGGGAGGCAACAATGAGCAGTTCTTC.

The rearrangement joins TRBV13 to TRBJ2-3; 9 nucleotides line up with TRBD2. Germline loops: CDR1 PRHDT, CDR2 FYEKMQ (reference sequence). The CDR3 totals 17 residues. Germline trimming cut 0 bases from V and 5 bases from J; bases unmatched to any gene: 9. In nucleotides, the CDR3 is TGTGCCAGCAGCTTAGGCTCACAGCGGGGGGCCAAAGATACGCAGTATTTT. This gives the protein CASSLGSQRGAKDTQYF.

In this sample, this clonotype turned up many times. The chain combines TRBV4-3 with TRBJ2-2; TRBD2 matches at 8 bases. The ends lost 5 bases at V and 6 bases at J; junction bases unmatched: 5. The CDR3 loop spans 14 amino acids. Germline V gives CDR1 LGHNA, CDR2 YSLEER. CDR3: CASSNGGAAGELFF. As DNA, the CDR3 is TGCGCCAGCAGCAACGGGGGGGCCGCCGGGGAGCTGTTTTTT.

This clonotype turned up a few times. The V gene is TRBV27, the J gene TRBJ2-3; no definite D call. The V gene lost 6 bases and the J gene lost 0 bases, with 10 bases spanning the gap. The length of the CDR3 is 14 residues. The germline gives CDR1 MNHEY, CDR2 SMNVEV (reference sequence). CDR3 sequence (DNA): TGTGCCAGCAGCCATGTTCCAAGCACAGATACGCAGTATTTT. Protein sequence: CASSHVPSTDTQYF.

The gene calls are TRBV28 and TRBJ2-2; 10 positions agree with TRBD2. The germline V gene encodes CDR1 MDHEN and CDR2 SYDVKM. The V segment lost 4 bases and the J segment 6 bases; nucleotides outside the gene matches: 14. The CDR3 has 18 residues. Written as DNA, the CDR3 is TGTGCCAGCAGTTCTCCGGGACTAGCGACTAAACGGCCCGGGGAGCTGTTTTTT. It translates to CASSSPGLATKRPGELFF.

As for this clonotype: Given a much more abundant clone one base away, this may be a read error. This chain connects TRBV4-1 to TRBJ1-3, with D perhaps TRBD1 (5 bases). Looked up from germline, CDR1 is MGHRA and CDR2 is YSYEKL. The CDR3 runs 17 residues. The CDR3, as DNA: TGCGCCTGCAGCTACTATGACAACGACAGAACTGGAAACACCATATATTTT. It yields the protein CACSYYDNDRTGNTIYF.

This clonotype was seen more than once but under ten times. The rearrangement joins TRBV5-1 to TRBJ2-7; 7 nucleotides agree with TRBD2. Germline V lookup: CDR1 SGHRS, CDR2 YFSETQ. V shed 5 bases, J shed 4 bases, and the junction held 15 bases outside the gene matches. The CDR3 length is 16 residues. CDR3 DNA sequence: TGCGCCAGCAGAGCCGAGGTATGGCGGGAGCGTTACGAGCAGTACTTC. Amino acids: CASRAEVWRERYEQYF.

This clonotype was observed at least ten times. The rearrangement joins TRBV5-1 to TRBJ2-3, with TRBD2 identical over 13 bases. V trimming: 0 bases; J trimming: 5 bases; junction bases outside the gene matches: 3. Germline V gives CDR1 SGHRS, CDR2 YFSETQ. The CDR3 consists of 16 residues. The CDR3 nucleotides read TGCGCCAGCAGCTTGGGGACTAGCGGGGGTCGAGATACGCAGTATTTT. It encodes CASSLGTSGGRDTQYF.

This clonotype occurred once. This rearrangement joins TRBV29-1 to TRBJ2-1, with a possible D match to TRBD1 (5 bases). Trimming removed 6 bases from V and 5 bases from J, with 17 bases in between. The CDR3 has 14 amino acids. Germline V gene data show CDR1 as SQVTM and CDR2 as ANQGSEA. Here the CDR3 reads CSVGPVDIHNEQFF. CDR3 sequence (DNA): TGCAGCGTCGGCCCGGTGGACATCCACAATGAGCAGTTCTTC.

This clonotype is medium-sized by share. This chain uses TRBV12-3 or TRBV12-4 with TRBJ2-3; 12 bases align to TRBD2. The CDR3 contains 16 residues. J gave up 0 bases and V 4 bases, and 2 bases lay outside the gene matches. CDR3 in amino acids: CASSSTSGGSTDTQYF. The CDR3 DNA sequence: TGTGCCAGCAGTTCGACTAGCGGGGGAAGCACAGATACGCAGTATTTT.